The TCR beta chain under discussion was sequenced for a study of post-analysis software for immune sequencing data. The wider study: Recorded subtypes: relapsing-remitting, secondary progressive, progressive-relapsing; some patients unannotated.

Study-level points and caveats: A significant reduction in normalized Chao1 diversity was observed in multiple sclerosis patients versus controls. The five TRBV segments detected at higher frequency in patients than in controls included TRBV5-6, TRBV5-1 and TRBV20-1. The authors found that F measure strongly co-clustered same-batch samples.

Regarding this clonotype: Its target is unknown.

Tagging with unique molecular identifiers was a feature of the TCR beta cDNA libraries. There were roughly 0.95 to 11 million T cells, and about 500,000 cDNA molecules came from them. TCRdb itself ran the PCR reads through MiXCR, one entry per CDR3 protein. Of about 540,000 distinct CDR3 sequences in the sample, around 34% were seen once. The germline V gene encodes CDR1 SGDLS and CDR2 YYNGEE. V lost 4 bases and J lost 5; bases outside the gene matches: 9. The CDR3 has 16 amino acids. Sample: blood. This chain connects TRBV9 to TRBJ2-1, with TRBD2 identical over 10 bases. The origin of this receptor is a girl aged 2-17 years with multiple sclerosis. The CDR3 protein is CASSFPSGGFDNEQFF. The CDR3, as DNA: TGTGCCAGCAGCTTTCCTAGCGGGGGCTTCGACAATGAGCAGTTCTTC. Combining the CDR3 with reference TRBV9 and TRBJ2-1 gives the whole variable domain DSGVTQTPKHLITATGQRVTLRCSPRSGDLSVYWYQQSLDQGLQFLIQYYNGEERAKGNILERFSAQQFPDLHSELNLSSLELGDSALYFCASSFPSGGFDNEQFFGPGTRLTVL.